This paragraph covers one T cell receptor beta chain sequence. The antigen remains unidentified. The data were obtained in a study of CD8 T cells in ankylosing spondylitis. Study conclusions and caveats: Significant enrichment of disease-linked clones was reported in matched ankylosing spondylitis synovial fluid.

With 2 bases removed from V and 2 bases from J, the gap between germline ends came to 19 bases. The germline V gene encodes CDR1 SGHRS and CDR2 YFSETQ. The CDR3 spans 17 residues. Quantitative 5'-RACE with molecular barcodes generated TCR beta libraries. One entry per CDR3 protein, called by TCRdb with MiXCR from the 5' RACE reads. The data contain some 270,000 distinct CDR3 sequences, over 30% of them seen just once; the ten biggest clones take up approximately 4.6%. This chain joins TRBV5-1 and TRBJ2-5; perhaps TRBD1 as D (5 bases). Sequenced input: blood, either unsorted or a sorted T cell fraction (not recorded which). The sequence was collected from a male donor with ankylosing spondylitis or in good health (not recorded which). For the CDR3, the DNA is TGCGCCAGCAGCTTTCTGGTCGACAGCACTACTCAAGAGACCCAGTACTTC. It is translated as CASSFLVDSTTQETQYF. The full variable domain, with the rest looked up from reference TRBV5-1 and TRBJ2-5, is KAGVTQTPRYLIKTRGQQVTLSCSPISGHRSVSWYQQTPGQGLQFLFEYFSETQRNKGNFPGRFSGRQFSNSRSEMNVSTLELGDSALYLCASSFLVDSTTQETQYFGPGTRLLVL.